This TCR beta chain was sequenced in a study of PD-L1 blockade in urothelial cancer. Background on the study: Blood drawn 3 weeks (second dose) and 6 weeks after treatment start was analyzed.

Findings of the study overall: Better progression-free and overall survival followed lower pretreatment blood clonality.

Remarks on this clone: Its antigen is unidentified.

The time point is: pretreatment peripheral blood. Each individual provided 1 to 8 samples (taken pretreatment and on-treatment). Clones were sequenced by immunoSEQ multiplex PCR, and TCRdb holds only the in-frame ones, with some missing. The data hold 45,000 or so clones, with 75% to 85% observed a single time. Germline V lookup: CDR1 MGHRA, CDR2 YSYEKL. The CDR3 totals 15 residues. Trimming left V 3 bases short and J 2 bases short, with 13 bases between. The J gene is TRBJ1-2, the V gene TRBV4-1; no clear D gene. Material: PBMCs, obtained around atezolizumab (anti-PD-L1) treatment. This receptor was obtained from a man aged 50 or older with urothelial cancer. Here the CDR3 reads CASSHPSTQNYGYTF. CDR3 in DNA: TGCGCCAGCAGCCATCCCTCCACCCAGAACTATGGCTACACCTTC.